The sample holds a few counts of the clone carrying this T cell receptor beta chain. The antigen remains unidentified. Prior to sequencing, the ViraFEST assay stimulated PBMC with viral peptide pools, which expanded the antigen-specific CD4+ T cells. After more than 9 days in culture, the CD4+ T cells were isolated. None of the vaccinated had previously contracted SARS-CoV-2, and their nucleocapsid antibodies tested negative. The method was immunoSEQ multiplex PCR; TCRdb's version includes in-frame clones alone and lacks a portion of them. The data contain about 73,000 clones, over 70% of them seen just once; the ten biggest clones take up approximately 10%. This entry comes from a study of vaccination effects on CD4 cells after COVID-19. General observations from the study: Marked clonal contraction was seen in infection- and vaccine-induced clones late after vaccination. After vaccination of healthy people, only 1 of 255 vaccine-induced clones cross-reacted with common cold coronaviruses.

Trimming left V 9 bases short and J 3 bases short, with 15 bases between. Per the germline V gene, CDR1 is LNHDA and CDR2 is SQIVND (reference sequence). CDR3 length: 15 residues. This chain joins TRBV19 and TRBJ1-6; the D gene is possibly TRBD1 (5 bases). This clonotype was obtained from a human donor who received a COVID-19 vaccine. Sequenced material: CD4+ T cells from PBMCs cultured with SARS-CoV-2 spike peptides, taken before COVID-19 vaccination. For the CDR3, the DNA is TGTGCCAGCGGGGCGGGACTCCGCTATAATTCACCCCTCCACTTT. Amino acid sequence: CASGAGLRYNSPLHF.